The 30 T cell receptor beta chains presented below share a single source sample, sequenced in a study of tumor T cells in aggressive B-cell lymphoma (dated by TCRdb to 2016 to 2017). The library was built by means of the immunoSEQ multiplex PCR assay. TCRdb's version of the immuneACCESS table is confined to in-frame rearrangements and falls short of the full clone set. An unresolved V gene accounts for under half of the shortfall where checked; the remainder is of unknown origin. The sample records some 7,200 clones, roughly 87% of which are singletons. The ten most abundant clones make up less than 4% of the sample. Sequencing was performed on tumor tissue. These receptors originate from an adult with diffuse large B cell lymphoma. Some clones in this sample may be carry-over from other donors' samples.

This clone was detected a few times. The chain has TRBV30 and TRBJ2-7; possibly TRBD2 for D (5 bases). Germline V lookup: CDR1 GTSNPN, CDR2 SVGIG (reference sequence). V lost 2 bases and J lost 6, with 8 bases in between. The CDR3 sequence is 11 residues long. This CDR3 reads CAWSFGGEQYF. Here the CDR3 DNA reads TGTGCCTGGAGTTTCGGAGGCGAGCAGTACTTC.

As regards this clone: At one of its ends the junction is not consistent with the germline gene, which may arise from a read error. This CDR3 is CAISRDHGSYEQYF. CDR3 bases: TGTGCCATCAGCAGAGATCACGGCTCCTACGAGCAGTACTTC. The chain combines TRBV15 with TRBJ2-7; D not certain. Germline CDR1 LNHNV, CDR2 YYDKDF (reference sequence). The CDR3 extends over 14 amino acids.

This rearrangement joins TRBV4-3 to TRBJ1-1; a possible D gene is TRBD1 (5 bases). V was pared by 0 bases and J by 1 base, with 9 bases between. There are 15 residues in the CDR3. Germline V gives CDR1 LGHNA, CDR2 YSLEER. Written as DNA, the CDR3 is TGCGCCAGCAGCCAAGATCGGCAGGGGAACACTGAAGCTTTCTTT. Its protein is CASSQDRQGNTEAFF.

Of note for this clone: One end of the junction is discordant with germline, which a read error may explain. Other DNA sequences from this sample encode an identical CDR3 as well. The rearrangement links TRBV14 to TRBJ2-7; TRBD2 agrees at 11 bases. CDR1 and CDR2 (germline): SGHDN, FVKESK. This CDR3 contains 13 residues. This CDR3 reads CASSQVTSGSLYF. The CDR3 DNA reads as TGCGCCAGCAGCCAAGTTACTAGCGGGAGTCTGTACTTC.

The chain uses TRBV6-5 and TRBJ2-7; D gene unclear. The CDR3 is made up of 12 amino acids. V lost 5 bases and J lost 3, with 8 bases in between. Germline V CDR1 and CDR2: MNHEY, SVGAGI. The CDR3 coding sequence is TGTGCCAGCAGTCCACAGAGCTACGAGCAGTACTTC. Its protein is CASSPQSYEQYF.

This clone showed up just once. This chain links TRBV4-2 with TRBJ2-1; TRBD2 aligns across 9 bases. Trimming took 5 bases from V and 9 from J; bases not matched to a gene: 11. The CDR3 has 15 amino acids. Germline CDR1 reads LGHNA; CDR2 reads YNFKEQ. Here the CDR3 DNA reads TGTGCCAGCAGCGAGGTTACTAGCGGGTGGAGTGAGCAGTTCTTC. The encoded protein is CASSEVTSGWSEQFF.

The gene calls are TRBV6-1 and TRBJ2-5, with a weak D call TRBD2 (7 bases). Germline V CDR1 and CDR2: MNHNS, SASEGT. V lost 1 base and J 4 bases, leaving 16 bases between the germline ends. This CDR3 comprises 16 residues. CDR3: CASSEGWGGAGETQYF. CDR3 DNA: TGTGCCAGCAGTGAAGGCTGGGGGGGGGCAGGAGAGACCCAGTACTTC.

This rearrangement joins TRBV4-3 to TRBJ1-2; D is undetermined. The germline CDR1 and CDR2 sequences are LGHNA and YSLEER. CDR3 length equals 15 residues. Trimming cost V 4 bases and J 4 bases, with 16 bases left between them. CDR3 coding DNA: TGCGCCAGCAGCCTCGGGGTACGCGAGATCTATGGCTACACCTTC. Its translation is CASSLGVREIYGYTF.

This rearrangement joins TRBV4-2 to TRBJ1-2; TRBD1 matches 9 bases. Germline-derived CDR1 and CDR2 are LGHNA and YNFKEQ. The CDR3 totals 14 residues. V shed 4 bases and J 5 bases; nucleotides not matched to a gene: 5. CDR3 nucleotides: TGTGCCAGCAGCCGTCCCGGGACAGGGTATGGCTACACCTTC. Amino acid sequence: CASSRPGTGYGYTF.

V usage is TRBV7-7 and J usage is TRBJ2-5; 9 nucleotides agree with TRBD1. The CDR3 totals 14 residues. The V gene's germline CDR1 is SSHAT and CDR2 FNYEAQ (reference sequence). The ends lost 5 bases at V and 2 bases at J; junction bases unmatched: 3. The CDR3 sequence: CASSPGTGQETQYF. CDR3 DNA: TGTGCCAGCAGCCCCGGGACAGGGCAAGAGACCCAGTACTTC.

The chain couples TRBV10-3 to TRBJ2-1; D possibly corresponds to TRBD1 (6 bases). The V end was cut by 3 bases, the J end by 0 bases, with 9 bases between. This CDR3 has 15 residues. Looked up from germline, CDR1 is ENHRY and CDR2 is SYGVKD. CDR3 sequence (DNA): TGTGCCATCAGTGACAGGGGAAGCTCCTACAATGAGCAGTTCTTC. It encodes CAISDRGSSYNEQFF.

A single count supports this clone. This chain links TRBV27 with TRBJ2-7; 7 bases fit TRBD1. CDR1 and CDR2 from the germline V gene are MNHEY and SMNVEV (reference sequence). With V trimmed by 7 bases and J by 2 bases, 8 bases remained unmatched. The CDR3 extends over 14 amino acids. Written as DNA, the CDR3 is TGTGCCAGCACCTCGACAGGGTCCCCCTACGAGCAGTACTTC. This sequence encodes CASTSTGSPYEQYF.

The chain combines TRBV5-4 with TRBJ2-7, with TRBD2 matching 8 bases. V lost 2 bases and J lost 13; bases outside the gene matches: 8. The CDR3 covers 12 residues. Germline CDR1 SGHNT, CDR2 YYREEE (reference sequence). The CDR3 sequence: CASSFLAGDPYF. CDR3 DNA sequence: TGTGCCAGCAGCTTCCTAGCGGGCGATCCTTACTTC.

V is TRBV25-1 and J is TRBJ1-3; D is possibly TRBD1 (5 bases). The ends were cut back, 5 bases at V and 4 bases at J, with 9 bases in the middle. Germline V lookup: CDR1 MGHDK, CDR2 SYGVNS. The CDR3 covers 13 residues. Here the CDR3 reads CASSPGVGNTIYF. Written as DNA, the CDR3 is TGTGCCAGCAGTCCGGGGGTCGGAAACACCATATATTTT. Looking up the rest from reference TRBV25-1 and TRBJ1-3 gives the full variable domain: EADIYQTPRYLVIGTGKKITLECSQTMGHDKMYWYQQDPGMELHLIHYSYGVNSTEKGDLSSESTVSRIRTEHFPLTLESARPSHTSQYLCASSPGVGNTIYFGEGSWLTVV.

V usage is TRBV19 and J usage is TRBJ2-4, with 7 bases aligning to TRBD2. The V gene's germline CDR1 is LNHDA and CDR2 SQIVND (reference sequence). The CDR3 has 15 residues. Losses at the gene ends were 1 base for V and 9 bases for J; bases not matched to a gene: 9. The CDR3 DNA is TGTGCCAGTAGTATAGTGGGGGAGGGTTGGGGCATTCAGTACTTC. The encoded protein is CASSIVGEGWGIQYF.

The sample holds a few counts of this clone. This rearrangement joins TRBV9 to TRBJ2-3; D uncertain. V lost 3 bases to trimming and J lost 4 bases, with 6 bases between them. Germline V gene lookup returns CDR1 SGDLS and CDR2 YYNGEE. This CDR3 region has 12 residues. The CDR3 coding sequence is TGTGCCAGCAGCGCCTACGCAGATACGCAGTATTTT. Protein: CASSAYADTQYF.

The rearrangement joins TRBV27 to TRBJ2-7, with D maybe TRBD1 (6 bases). The CDR3 contains 15 residues. The V end lost 5 bases, the J end lost 3 bases, and 17 bases lay between the germline ends. Germline-derived CDR1 and CDR2 are MNHEY and SMNVEV (reference sequence). The CDR3 nucleotides are TGTGCCAGCAGTCCCACAGGGTGGACTGACTACGAGCAGTACTTC. It codes for CASSPTGWTDYEQYF.

In this sample, this clone turned up a few times. The rearrangement links TRBV12-2 to TRBJ2-7; the D segment call TRBD1 is taken from the table without a DNA check. TRBV12-2 is labeled a pseudogene. The CDR3 is made up of 16 amino acids. The CDR3: CASRFPGAGWSYEQYF. The CDR3 coding sequence is TGTGCAAGTCGCTTCCCAGGGGCAGGGTGGTCCTACGAGCAGTACTTC.

V is TRBV9 and J is TRBJ2-5; 10 bases align to TRBD2. Per germline, CDR1 SGDLS and CDR2 YYNGEE. With 3 bases clipped from V and 5 bases from J, the junction kept 10 bases outside the gene matches. The CDR3 covers 16 residues. The CDR3 spells CASSAQISGGQETQYF. The CDR3 nucleotides read TGTGCCAGCAGCGCCCAGATTAGCGGGGGGCAGGAGACCCAGTACTTC.

V is TRBV9 and J is TRBJ2-7; 7 bases are a match to TRBD2. The CDR3 totals 13 residues. Germline V lookup: CDR1 SGDLS, CDR2 YYNGEE. After removal of 4 bases from V and 6 bases from J, the junction contained 7 bases not matched to a gene. The DNA of the CDR3 is TGTGCCAGCAGCTTCGGGACTACGGGCGAGCAGTACTTC. The encoded protein is CASSFGTTGEQYF.

The V call is TRBV6-6, the J call TRBJ1-1; 7 bases are shared with TRBD1. After removal of 8 bases from V and 1 base from J, the junction contained 4 bases not matched to a gene. The germline CDR1 and CDR2 sequences are MNHNY and SVGAGI (reference sequence). This CDR3 has 13 amino acids. Here the CDR3 reads CASLRQGNTEAFF. The DNA of the CDR3 is TGTGCCAGCCTACGACAGGGGAACACTGAAGCTTTCTTT.

This chain links TRBV28 with TRBJ1-3, with unresolved D. The CDR3 is 13 amino acids. Germline lookup yields CDR1 MDHEN and CDR2 SYDVKM. The V gene lost 4 bases and the J gene lost 0 bases, with 4 bases spanning the gap. The CDR3 sequence is CASSSSSGNTIYF. CDR3 sequence (DNA): TGTGCCAGCAGTTCTAGCTCTGGAAACACCATATATTTT.

The chain links TRBV18 to TRBJ2-7, with D possibly TRBD2 on 7 matching bases. V dropped 1 base and J dropped 4 bases, with 20 bases sitting between them. The CDR3 has 17 amino acids. The germline gives CDR1 KGHSH, CDR2 LQKENI. The CDR3 DNA sequence: TGTGCCAGCTCACCACTGCCCGTGGGGGGGCGCATTTACGAGCAGTACTTC. Its protein is CASSPLPVGGRIYEQYF.

The rearrangement links TRBV7-9 to TRBJ1-3; a possible D gene is TRBD1 (6 bases). Trimming took 0 bases from V and 0 from J, leaving 9 bases between them. The CDR3 is 16 amino acids. Germline V gene lookup returns CDR1 SEHNR and CDR2 FQNEAQ (reference sequence). CDR3 loop: CASSLAGQISGNTIYF. As DNA, the CDR3 is TGTGCCAGCAGCTTAGCCGGACAGATCTCTGGAAACACCATATATTTT.

CDR3 nucleotide sequence: TGTGCCAGCAGTTCCAGGGGATCTGGAAACACCATATATTTT. This codes for CASSSRGSGNTIYF. The V gene is TRBV27, the J gene TRBJ1-3; tentative D call: TRBD1 (6 bases). Germline V CDR1 and CDR2: MNHEY, SMNVEV (reference sequence). The CDR3 has 14 amino acids. The V and J ends lost 4 bases and 1 base respectively, with 8 bases between them.

This chain links TRBV30 with TRBJ1-3; no clear D. Trimming stripped 6 bases from V and 4 bases from J, with 7 bases between. Looked up from germline, CDR1 is GTSNPN and CDR2 is SVGIG (reference sequence). This CDR3 is 11 amino acids long. The CDR3 coding sequence is TGTGCCTGTTCGGGGGGAAACACCATATATTTT. This sequence encodes CACSGGNTIYF.

The chain employs TRBV19 and TRBJ2-7, with 7 bases fitting TRBD1. V was clipped by 7 bases and J by 2 bases; unmatched bases: 11. CDR1 is LNHDA, CDR2 SQIVND, per germline (reference sequence). There are 15 residues in the CDR3. The CDR3 nucleotides are TGTGCCAGTACCCTGGGATACGGGACAGCCTACGAGCAGTACTTC. Translating gives CASTLGYGTAYEQYF.

The rearrangement joins TRBV6-5 to TRBJ2-5; 10 bases match TRBD2. This CDR3 spans 16 amino acids. Germline V gives CDR1 MNHEY, CDR2 SVGAGI. Germline trimming cut 4 bases from V and 7 bases from J; bases unmatched to any gene: 12. CDR3 sequence (DNA): TGTGCCAGCAGTTCGATAGCGGGGGGTTCGGTGCGGACCCAGTACTTC. Its translation is CASSSIAGGSVRTQYF.

This sequence joins TRBV5-1 and TRBJ2-5, with 9 bases that match TRBD2. Germline V CDR1 and CDR2: SGHRS, YFSETQ. J gave up 7 bases and V 0 bases, and 10 bases lay outside the gene matches. This CDR3 is 16 amino acids long. CDR3 coding DNA: TGCGCCAGCAGCTTGGACGCTAGCGGGGCCTGGGGGACCCAGTACTTC. Translated, it gives CASSLDASGAWGTQYF.

The genes are TRBV5-1 and TRBJ2-1; 9 nucleotides align to TRBD2. Trimming took 1 base from V and 5 from J; bases not matched to a gene: 4. This CDR3 spans 15 amino acids. CDR1 and CDR2 (germline): SGHRS, YFSETQ. CDR3 in amino acids: CASSLKLAGNNEQFF. The CDR3 DNA reads TGCGCCAGCAGCTTGAAACTAGCGGGCAACAATGAGCAGTTCTTC.